Below are 5 T cell receptor beta chains sequenced from a single sample in a study of T-cell memory formation after mild COVID-19. TCRdb itself ran the 5' RACE reads through MiXCR, one entry per CDR3 protein. The data show fewer than 350,000 distinct CDR3 sequences, with 13% to 15% seen just once and 21% held by the top ten. The sequencing sample was made of PBMCs or a T cell subset sorted from them (not recorded which). These receptor sequences come from a man aged 18 to 29 who had mild COVID-19 (a few samples of this study predate the infection). Cell type and time point are not known.

The V and J genes are TRBV9 and TRBJ1-2; D gene unclear. Germline CDR1 SGDLS, CDR2 YYNGEE. The CDR3 loop spans 14 amino acids. The germline V and J ends were trimmed by 4 bases and 4 bases, with 14 bases remaining between them. The CDR3 loop reads CASSPLTGIYGYTF. The DNA for the CDR3 is TGTGCCAGCAGCCCCCTCACCGGGATCTATGGCTACACCTTC.

The sample holds many counts of this clonotype. This chain uses TRBV5-1 with TRBJ1-1; the D gene is possibly TRBD1 (5 bases). The germline V gene has CDR1 SGHRS and CDR2 YFSETQ. CDR3 length: 14 amino acids. V was trimmed by 6 bases and J by 0 bases, leaving 12 bases between them. In nucleotides, the CDR3 is TGCGCCAGCATCCGGGACCTACTGAACACTGAAGCTTTCTTT. Amino acid sequence: CASIRDLLNTEAFF.

The table lists this clonotype with many counts. This sequence joins TRBV5-1 and TRBJ1-1; D is unresolved. Germline V CDR1 and CDR2: SGHRS, YFSETQ. The length of the CDR3 is 13 residues. Trimming removed 1 base at V and 0 bases at J, with 4 bases between. The CDR3 loop is CASSLKVNTEAFF. DNA of the CDR3: TGCGCCAGCAGCTTGAAGGTGAACACTGAAGCTTTCTTT.

This clonotype was seen repeatedly, ten times or more. The chain joins TRBV5-1 to TRBJ1-1; the match to TRBD1 covers 7 bases. V trimming: 3 bases; J trimming: 4 bases; junction bases outside the gene matches: 6. The CDR3 is 14 residues long. CDR1 SGHRS and CDR2 YFSETQ come from the germline V gene. The CDR3 sequence is CASSYGTAGTEAFF. CDR3 nucleotide sequence: TGCGCCAGCAGCTATGGGACAGCGGGCACTGAAGCTTTCTTT.

This clonotype has more than one count but fewer than ten. The rearrangement joins TRBV7-3 to TRBJ2-2; D call uncertain. Germline V CDR1 and CDR2: SGHTA, FQGTGA. Trimming left V 5 bases short and J 0 bases short, with 10 bases between. CDR3 length equals 15 residues. The CDR3 DNA is TGTGCCAGCAGCCAGTTGCCCACGAACACCGGGGAGCTGTTTTTT. It is translated as CASSQLPTNTGELFF.